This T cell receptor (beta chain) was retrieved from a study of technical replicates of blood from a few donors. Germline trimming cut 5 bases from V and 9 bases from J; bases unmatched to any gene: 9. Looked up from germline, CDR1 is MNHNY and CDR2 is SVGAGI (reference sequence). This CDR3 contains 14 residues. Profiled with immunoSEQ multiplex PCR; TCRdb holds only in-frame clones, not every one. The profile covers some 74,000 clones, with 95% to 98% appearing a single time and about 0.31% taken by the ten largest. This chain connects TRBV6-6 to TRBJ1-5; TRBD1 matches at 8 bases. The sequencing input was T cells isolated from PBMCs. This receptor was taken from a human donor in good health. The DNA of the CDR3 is TGTGCCAGCAGTCTCCGGGACAGGTCTCGGCCCCAGCATTTT. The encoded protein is CASSLRDRSRPQHF.